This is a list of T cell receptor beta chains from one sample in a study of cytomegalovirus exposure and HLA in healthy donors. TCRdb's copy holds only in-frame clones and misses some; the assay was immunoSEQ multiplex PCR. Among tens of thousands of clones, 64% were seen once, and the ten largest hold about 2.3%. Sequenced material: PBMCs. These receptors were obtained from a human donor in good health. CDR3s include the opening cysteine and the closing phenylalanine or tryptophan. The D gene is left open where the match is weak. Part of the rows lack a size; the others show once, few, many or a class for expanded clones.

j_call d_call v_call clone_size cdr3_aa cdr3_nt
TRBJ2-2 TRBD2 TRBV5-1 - CASSLLAATMSTGELFF TGCGCCAGCAGCTTGCTAGCGGCGACCATGAGCACCGGGGAGCTGTTTTTT
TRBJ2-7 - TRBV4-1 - CASSYRTGSYEQYF TGCGCCAGCAGCTACCGAACAGGGAGCTACGAGCAGTACTTT
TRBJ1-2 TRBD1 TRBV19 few CASSIRTGTANYGYTF TGTGCCAGTAGTATTAGGACCGGGACAGCTAACTATGGCTACACCTTC
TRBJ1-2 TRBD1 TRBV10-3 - CAISIEGARGYTF TGTGCCATCAGTATTGAGGGGGCGAGAGGCTACACCTTC
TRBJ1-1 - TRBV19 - CASSIRGLENTEAFF TGTGCCAGTAGCATCAGGGGCCTGGAGAACACTGAAGCTTTCTTT
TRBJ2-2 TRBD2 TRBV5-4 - CASSSRLAGGPGELFF TGTGCCAGCAGCTCAAGACTAGCGGGGGGGCCCGGGGAGCTGTTTTTT
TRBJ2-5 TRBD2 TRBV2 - CASSSSGGAPETQYF TGTGCCAGCAGTTCTAGCGGGGGGGCCCCAGAGACCCAGTACTTC
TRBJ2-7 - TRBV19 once CASSQEGAYEQYF TGTGCCAGTAGTCAGGAGGGTGCCTACGAGCAGTACTTC
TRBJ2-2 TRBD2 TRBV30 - CACQLAGGSTGELFF TGTGCCTGCCAGCTAGCGGGGGGGTCTACCGGGGAGCTGTTTTTT
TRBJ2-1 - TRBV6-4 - CASSENFIRANEQFF TGTGCCAGCAGTGAAAACTTCATTAGAGCAAATGAGCAGTTCTTC
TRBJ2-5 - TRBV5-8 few CASSLGQTQETQYF TGTGCCAGCAGCTTGGGACAGACCCAAGAGACCCAGTACTTC
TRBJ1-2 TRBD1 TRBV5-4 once CASSSDRSNYGYTF TGTGCCAGCAGCTCGGACAGGTCTAACTATGGCTACACTTTC
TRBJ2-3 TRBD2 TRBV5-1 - CASSLSKLAGTDTQYF TGCGCCAGCAGCTTGTCCAAACTAGCGGGGACCGATACGCAGTATTTT
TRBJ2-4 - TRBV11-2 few CASSLAGAHIQYF TGTGCCAGCAGCTTAGCAGGGGCGCACATTCAGTACTTC
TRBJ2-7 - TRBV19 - CASSIDGQNEQYF TGTGCCAGTAGTATAGATGGGCAGAACGAGCAGTACTTC
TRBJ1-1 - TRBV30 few CALSRQQNTEAFF TGTGCCCTCTCTCGACAGCAGAACACTGAAGCTTTCTTT
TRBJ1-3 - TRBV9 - CASSVATGSGNTIYF TGTGCCAGCAGCGTAGCTACAGGCTCTGGAAACACCATATATTTT
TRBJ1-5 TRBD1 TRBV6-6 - CASSYGQGSQPQHF TGTGCCAGCAGTTACGGACAGGGTAGTCAGCCCCAGCATTTT